A selection of T cell receptor beta chains follows, all from one sample in a study of cytomegalovirus exposure and HLA in healthy donors. Method: immunoSEQ multiplex PCR; TCRdb's copy keeps in-frame clones and lacks some. The sample has 100,000 or so clones, around 74% seen once; the top ten hold roughly 9.1%. The sample comprised PBMCs. These receptors originate from a man aged 25-40 years in good health and CMV-seropositive. Each CDR3 is given with its conserved first and last residue.

V,length,J,CDR3
TRBV2,16,TRBJ2-3,CASSEFQRGYTDTQYF
TRBV28,14,TRBJ2-1,CASSLSTGFLNQFF
TRBV7-3,15,TRBJ2-1,CASSLGTSIYNEQFF
TRBV4-1,15,TRBJ2-3,CASSRLAGTTDTQYF
TRBV15,17,TRBJ1-1,CATSRVPGTGILTEAFF
TRBV2,14,TRBJ1-1,CASSEGGAGTEAFF
TRBV18,16,TRBJ2-1,CASSPPSGSSYNEQFF
TRBV7-2,19,TRBJ2-5,CASSFRLAGARSRGETQYF
TRBV4-3,15,TRBJ1-4,CASSQIQGLGEKLFF
TRBV4-3,15,TRBJ2-1,CASSQAGNSYNEQFF
TRBV2,14,TRBJ1-5,CASSEGTGNQPQHF
TRBV5-1,13,TRBJ1-2,CASSETGNYGYTF
TRBV6-5,13,TRBJ1-2,CASSYQGSYGYTF
TRBV29-1,13,TRBJ1-2,CSVVASGQSSYTF
TRBV5-1,16,TRBJ1-6,CASSLSGTGYNSPLHF
TRBV4-2,16,TRBJ2-3,CASSLTSGGATDTQYF
TRBV11-3,18,TRBJ2-2,CASSPGQRLAGVTGELFF
TRBV6-1,11,TRBJ1-2,CASTGGRGYTF
TRBV12-5,13,TRBJ1-1,CASALTWNTEAFF
TRBV30,14,TRBJ2-1,CAWSSGSRPGKQFF
TRBV19,17,TRBJ1-1,CASTPLFAGQGNTEAFF
TRBV19,17,TRBJ1-5,CATTKVPTFNSNQPQHF